The rows below give T cell receptor beta chains drawn from one sample of a study of cytomegalovirus exposure and HLA in healthy donors. Clones were read by immunoSEQ multiplex PCR, and TCRdb kept only the in-frame ones, dropping some. The table records around 58,000 clones, 70% to 75% of them present only once. Specimen: PBMCs. The receptor source for this set is a man aged 35-49 years in good health and CMV-seropositive. Each CDR3 is given with its conserved first and last residue. D genes are given only for firm matches. Some rows mark clone size as missing; the rest say once, few, many or name a class of expanded clone.

J gene | clone size | D gene | V gene | CDR3 DNA | CDR3 protein
TRBJ2-3 | . | TRBD2 | TRBV2 | TGTGCCAGCAGTACCTCCCGCCCGGGGGGGGCGACAGATACGCAGTATTTT | CASSTSRPGGATDTQYF
TRBJ2-2 | . | . | TRBV29-1 | TGCAGCGTTAGGGGGGGACCATTCACCGGGGAGCTGTTTTTT | CSVRGGPFTGELFF
TRBJ2-7 | . | . | TRBV7-8 | TGTGCCAGCAGCTTGACAGCCTCCTACGAGCAGTACTTC | CASSLTASYEQYF
TRBJ1-1 | few | . | TRBV6-1 | TGTGCCAGCAGTGAAGCGCTCCTAGTCCGGGGGACTGAAGCTTTCTTT | CASSEALLVRGTEAFF
TRBJ1-2 | once | TRBD1 | TRBV9 | TGTGCCAGCAGCGTCACCGGACAGGCATACTATGGCTACACCTTC | CASSVTGQAYYGYTF
TRBJ1-1 | . | . | TRBV9 | TGTGCCAGCAGCGCTCGTGGTGGTGGGGGCATTGACACTGAAGCTTTCTTT | CASSARGGGGIDTEAFF
TRBJ1-1 | once | . | TRBV2 | TGTGCCAGCAGTGATGACAGAAACACTGAAGCTTTCTTT | CASSDDRNTEAFF
TRBJ2-5 | . | TRBD2 | TRBV4-2 | TGTGCCAGCAGCCTCCTGGCTAGCGGGGGGCGTCAAGAGACCCAGTACTTC | CASSLLASGGRQETQYF
TRBJ2-2 | . | . | TRBV4-3 | TGCGCCAGCAGCCAAGTAGGACAAGAAGCGAACACCGGGGAGCTGTTTTTT | CASSQVGQEANTGELFF
TRBJ1-1 | . | . | TRBV19 | TGTGCCAGTAGTTCCCAGTGGAACACTGAAGCTTTCTTT | CASSSQWNTEAFF
TRBJ1-4 | few | . | TRBV30 | TGTGCCTGGAGTGTTGGAGGGGGGGGCCGAAAACTGTTTTTT | CAWSVGGGGRKLFF
TRBJ2-7 | few | TRBD1 | TRBV15 | TGTGCCACCAGCAGAGGACAGGGGGGTCTCGACGAGCAGTACTTC | CATSRGQGGLDEQYF
TRBJ1-6 | . | . | TRBV5-1 | TGCGCCAGCAGCTCAGGGAATTCACCCCTCCACTTT | CASSSGNSPLHF
TRBJ1-1 | . | . | TRBV29-1 | TGCAGCGTTGAACAACACCCGAACACTGAAGCTTTCTTT | CSVEQHPNTEAFF
TRBJ2-5 | . | . | TRBV7-2 | TGTGCCAGCAGCTCACCTGGAACGGGGGAGACCCAGTACTTC | CASSSPGTGETQYF
TRBJ2-5 | . | . | TRBV30 | TGTGCCTGGAGTGTATCCGGGGGAACACTGGAGACCCAGTACTTC | CAWSVSGGTLETQYF
TRBJ2-5 | . | TRBD1 | TRBV5-4 | TGTGCCAGCAGCTCGACAGGGGGGATGGAGACCCAGTACTTC | CASSSTGGMETQYF
TRBJ1-1 | . | . | TRBV14 | TGTGCCAGCAGCCCACAGGGCTACACTGAAGCTTTCTTT | CASSPQGYTEAFF
TRBJ1-1 | . | . | TRBV6-1 | TGTGCCAGCGGCCAGACAGAGGCGAACACTGAAGCTTTCTTT | CASGQTEANTEAFF
TRBJ1-3 | . | . | TRBV11-2 | TGTGCCAGCAGCCCATTACAGGGTGGAAACACCATATATTTT | CASSPLQGGNTIYF
TRBJ2-5 | . | TRBD2 | TRBV7-3 | TGTGCCAGCAGCTTCAGGGAGGGGGAGACCCAGTACTTC | CASSFREGETQYF
TRBJ2-7 | once | . | TRBV29-1 | TGCAGCGTTGAAGAAGGGGCCGAGCAGTACTTC | CSVEEGAEQYF
TRBJ2-4 | . | TRBD1 | TRBV7-8 | TGTGCCAGCAGCCATCAAACCGGGACAGGGGACATTCAGTACTTC | CASSHQTGTGDIQYF
TRBJ1-1 | . | TRBD1 | TRBV5-6 | TGTGCCAGCAGCTTGGATCGGGGACAGTCGACTGAAGCTTTCTTT | CASSLDRGQSTEAFF
TRBJ1-3 | . | . | TRBV29-1 | TGCAGCGTGGCCTTGTCTGGAAACACCATATATTTT | CSVALSGNTIYF
TRBJ2-5 | . | . | TRBV7-9 | TGTGCCAGCAGCCCCTCCCCGGTGACAGTAGTCCAAGAGACCCAGTACTTC | CASSPSPVTVVQETQYF
TRBJ2-5 | few | . | TRBV19 | TGTGCCAGTAGTACGACCGCGGCTCGAGAGACCCAGTACTTC | CASSTTAARETQYF
TRBJ2-3 | . | TRBD1 | TRBV9 | TGTGCCAGCAGCGTTGCCGGGACAGGGGATACGCAGTATTTT | CASSVAGTGDTQYF
TRBJ2-3 | . | TRBD2 | TRBV5-1 | TGCGCCAGCAGTAAACTAGCGGGGTCCACAGATACGCAGTATTTT | CASSKLAGSTDTQYF
TRBJ2-6 | few | . | TRBV5-1 | TGCGCCAGCAGCGAGGCTGGGGCCAACGTCCTGACTTTC | CASSEAGANVLTF
TRBJ1-4 | few | TRBD1 | TRBV18 | TGTGCCAGCTCAGTACGACAGGGGGAAAAACTGTTTTTT | CASSVRQGEKLFF
TRBJ1-4 | . | . | TRBV4-1 | TGCGCCAGCAGCCAAATCCTTAATGAAAAACTGTTTTTT | CASSQILNEKLFF
TRBJ2-3 | . | . | TRBV30 | TGTGCCTGGAGTGGGTTCGCGGGGCGCCGCGCAGATACGCAGTATTTT | CAWSGFAGRRADTQYF
TRBJ2-1 | . | . | TRBV4-1 | TGCGCCAGCAGCTCCCCCACCGCGGGGGCGGCATACAATGAGCAGTTCTTC | CASSSPTAGAAYNEQFF
TRBJ1-2 | once | . | TRBV11-2 | TGTGCCAGCAGCTCCCTGATAACACCCTATGGCTACACCTTC | CASSSLITPYGYTF
TRBJ1-1 | once | . | TRBV7-2 | TGTGCCAGCAGCAACAGGGTTACTGAAGCTTTCTTT | CASSNRVTEAFF
TRBJ1-4 | . | TRBD1 | TRBV2 | TGTGCCAGCAGCCAGACAGGGGAGGAGGAAAAACTGTTTTTT | CASSQTGEEEKLFF
TRBJ1-2 | once | . | TRBV6-1 | TGTGCCAGCAGAAATTATGGGACGGGGGACTATGGCTACACCTTC | CASRNYGTGDYGYTF
TRBJ2-7 | . | . | TRBV7-9 | TGTGCCAGCAGCCGAGCGACGGACTACGAGCAGTACTTC | CASSRATDYEQYF
TRBJ1-2 | . | TRBD1 | TRBV5-1 | TGCGCCAGCAGCGCGGACAGGGGGAACTATGGCTACACCTTC | CASSADRGNYGYTF
TRBJ2-7 | . | TRBD1 | TRBV6-1 | TGTGCCAGCAGTGTATTGACAGGGAGTCCCTCCTACGAGCAGTACTTC | CASSVLTGSPSYEQYF
TRBJ1-2 | . | . | TRBV29-1 | TGCAGCGTTGAAGGGGCTCCCTATGGCTACACCTTC | CSVEGAPYGYTF
TRBJ2-5 | . | . | TRBV6-1 | TGTGCCAGCAGGGGTAGCTTCGGCGAGACCCAGTACTTC | CASRGSFGETQYF
TRBJ1-1 | . | TRBD1 | TRBV5-1 | TGCGCCAGCAGCTTAAGGGGGCAGTTGAACACTGAAGCTTTCTTT | CASSLRGQLNTEAFF
TRBJ2-1 | . | TRBD2 | TRBV4-3 | TGCGCCAGCAGCCAACAAGGGACTACCTACAATGAGCAGTTCTTC | CASSQQGTTYNEQFF
TRBJ1-2 | . | TRBD1 | TRBV30 | TGTGCCTGGAGTCCTGGGACAGTTGGCTACACCTTC | CAWSPGTVGYTF
TRBJ1-2 | . | . | TRBV6-5 | TGTGCCAGCAGGAACAGCGGATGGTCTAACTATGGCTACACCTTC | CASRNSGWSNYGYTF
TRBJ2-7 | . | TRBD1 | TRBV19 | TGTGCCAGTAGTATGGGGACAGGCTCCTACGAGCAGTACTTC | CASSMGTGSYEQYF